Shown below are 7 T cell receptor beta chains from a single sample sequenced in a study of blood T cell repertoires in COVID-19. TCRdb's copy holds only in-frame clones and misses some; the assay was immunoSEQ multiplex PCR. This table has about 88,000 clones, about 83% appearing once. Sequenced: peripheral blood. These receptors came from a woman in her 70s with acute or convalescent COVID-19.

This clone was seen once. The V and J genes are TRBV7-9 and TRBJ2-5; TRBD1 aligns across 8 bases. CDR3 length equals 16 residues. Trimming at V came to 8 bases and at J to 3 bases, leaving 14 bases not matched to a gene. The V gene's germline CDR1 is SEHNR and CDR2 FQNEAQ (reference sequence). The CDR3 protein is CASSMARGQGEETQYF. The CDR3 nucleotides read TGTGCCAGCTCTATGGCCAGGGGGCAAGGGGAAGAGACCCAGTACTTC.

This chain connects TRBV6-5 to TRBJ2-2; tentative D call: TRBD1 (7 bases). CDR3 size: 16 residues. CDR1 MNHEY and CDR2 SVGAGI come from the germline V gene. V shed 0 bases and J shed 6 bases, with 14 bases lying between them. This CDR3 reads CASSYSMAGGPGELFF. The DNA of the CDR3 is TGTGCCAGCAGTTACTCGATGGCAGGGGGGCCCGGGGAGCTGTTTTTT.

The chain links TRBV11-2 to TRBJ2-1; D unclear. Looked up from germline, CDR1 is SGHAT and CDR2 is FQNNGV. The CDR3 loop spans 14 amino acids. Trimming took off 1 base at V and 7 bases at J, with 11 bases between the two ends. The CDR3 nucleotides are TGTGCCAGCAGCTTAGTGCCGGGTCCGAATGAGCAGTTCTTC. It translates to CASSLVPGPNEQFF.

The sample holds one count of this clone. The chain joins TRBV5-1 to TRBJ2-6; D remains unclear. Germline assignment: CDR1 SGHRS and CDR2 YFSETQ. V shed 1 base and J shed 0 bases, with 11 bases lying between them. There are 17 residues in the CDR3. CDR3 sequence reads: CASSLLGFASGANVLTF. CDR3 DNA: TGCGCCAGCAGCTTGTTGGGCTTCGCCTCTGGGGCCAACGTCCTGACTTTC.

This clone has only a few counts. The chain couples TRBV4-1 to TRBJ2-2, with D possibly being TRBD1 (5 bases). The CDR3 length is 15 residues. Germline values: CDR1 MGHRA, CDR2 YSYEKL. Trimming took 1 base from V and 1 from J, leaving 7 bases between them. CDR3 nucleotides: TGCGCCAGCAGCCAAGGACAGAGGAACACCGGGGAGCTGTTTTTT. Amino acid sequence: CASSQGQRNTGELFF.

The chain links TRBV6-1 to TRBJ2-5; 11 nucleotides align to TRBD2. There are 16 residues in the CDR3. V lost 4 bases, J lost 2 bases, and 6 bases stayed unmatched. Germline lookup yields CDR1 MNHNS and CDR2 SASEGT. CDR3 sequence: CASSGGTSGFQETQYF. The CDR3 DNA reads TGTGCCAGCAGTGGGGGGACTAGCGGTTTTCAAGAGACCCAGTACTTC.

The chain joins TRBV6-2 or TRBV6-3 to TRBJ1-1; the D gene is possibly TRBD1 (6 bases). CDR1 MNHEY and CDR2 SVGEGT come from the germline V gene. This CDR3 comprises 13 residues. The V and J ends lost 5 bases and 2 bases respectively, with 9 bases between them. CDR3 sequence (DNA): TGTGCCAGCAGTCGGACAGAAAACACTGAAGCTTTCTTT. It translates to CASSRTENTEAFF.